This TCR beta chain was obtained from a study of blood T cell repertoires in COVID-19. About the study: Whether acute or convalescent, the COVID-19 samples came from the United States, Italy and Spain. PBMCs, B-cell-depleted T cells, or T cells provided the cDNA or gDNA that made up the material.

Per the original methods: Amplification from reference gene primers served as the basis for estimated nucleated cell counts. Method: immunoSEQ multiplex PCR; TCRdb's copy keeps in-frame clones and lacks some. V and J calls and clone size come straight from that table; D and trimming were deduced from the DNA. The table lists more than 250,000 clones, over 80% of them singletons. Germline V gene data show CDR1 as MNHEY and CDR2 as SMNVEV (reference sequence). Trimming pared 0 bases from V and 0 bases from J, leaving 15 bases between. This CDR3 has 19 residues. V is TRBV27 and J is TRBJ2-6, with D perhaps matching TRBD2 (5 bases). The TCR sequence derives from a woman in her forties or fifties with COVID-19, enrolled during active disease. The sample consisted of peripheral blood. The CDR3 here is CASSLSVSLRGSGANVLTF. The CDR3 DNA sequence: TGTGCCAGCAGTTTATCAGTTTCCCTACGGGGCTCTGGGGCCAACGTCCTGACTTTC.